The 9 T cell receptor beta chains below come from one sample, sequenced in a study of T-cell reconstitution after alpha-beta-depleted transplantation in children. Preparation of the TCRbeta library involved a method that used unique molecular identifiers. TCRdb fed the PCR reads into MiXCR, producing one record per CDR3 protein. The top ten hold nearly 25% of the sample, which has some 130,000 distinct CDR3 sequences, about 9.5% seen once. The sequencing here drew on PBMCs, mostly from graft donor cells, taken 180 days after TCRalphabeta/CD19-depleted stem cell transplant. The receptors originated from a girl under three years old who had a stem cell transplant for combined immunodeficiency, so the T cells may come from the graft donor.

CDR3 in amino acids: CSSLRGGTEAFF. As DNA, the CDR3 is TGCAGTTCTCTTAGGGGGGGTACTGAAGCTTTCTTT. V usage is TRBV20-1 and J usage is TRBJ1-1; TRBD1 might be the D (6 bases). The CDR3 consists of 12 residues. From germline, CDR1 is DFQATT and CDR2 SNEGSKA (reference sequence). V gave up 8 bases and J gave up 5 bases, with 15 bases separating them.

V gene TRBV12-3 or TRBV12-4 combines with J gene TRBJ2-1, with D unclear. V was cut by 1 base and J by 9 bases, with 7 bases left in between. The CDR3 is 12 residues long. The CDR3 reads CASSLGLVEQFF. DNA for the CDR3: TGTGCCAGCAGTTTAGGGTTGGTTGAGCAGTTCTTC.

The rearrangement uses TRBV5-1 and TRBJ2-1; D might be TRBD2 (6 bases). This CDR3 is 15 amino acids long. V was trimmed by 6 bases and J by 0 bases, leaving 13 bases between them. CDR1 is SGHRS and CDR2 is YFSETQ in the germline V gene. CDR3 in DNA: TGCGCCAGCACCCCTAGCGTGAGCTCCTACAATGAGCAGTTCTTC. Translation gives CASTPSVSSYNEQFF.

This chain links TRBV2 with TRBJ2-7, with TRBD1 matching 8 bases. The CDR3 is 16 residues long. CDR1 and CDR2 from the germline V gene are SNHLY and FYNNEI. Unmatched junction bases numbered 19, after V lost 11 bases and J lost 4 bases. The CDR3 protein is CAGKTGARDRIYEQYF. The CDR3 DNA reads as TGTGCCGGTAAAACTGGGGCCCGGGACAGGATTTACGAGCAGTACTTC.

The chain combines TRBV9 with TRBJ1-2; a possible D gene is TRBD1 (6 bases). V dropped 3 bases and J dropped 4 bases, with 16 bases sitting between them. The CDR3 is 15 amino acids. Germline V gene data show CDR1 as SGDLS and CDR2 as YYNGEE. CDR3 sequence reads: CASSEGGQGSYGYTF. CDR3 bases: TGTGCCAGCAGCGAAGGGGGTCAGGGATCCTATGGCTACACCTTC.

CDR3 sequence (DNA): TGTGCCAGCAGTTATCAGGGGGGACTAGCGGGGTACCACAATGAGCAGTTCTTC. This encodes CASSYQGGLAGYHNEQFF. This chain connects TRBV6-2 or TRBV6-3 to TRBJ2-1, with 13 bases aligning to TRBD2. The CDR3 spans 18 residues. The trim removed 3 bases at V and 5 bases at J, leaving 10 bases unmatched. From germline, CDR1 is MNHEY and CDR2 SVGEGT.

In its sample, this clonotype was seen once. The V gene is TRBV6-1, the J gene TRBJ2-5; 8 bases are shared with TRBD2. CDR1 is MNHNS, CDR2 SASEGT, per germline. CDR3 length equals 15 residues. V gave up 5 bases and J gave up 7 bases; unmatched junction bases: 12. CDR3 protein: CASSRGLDPPGTQYF. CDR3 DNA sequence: TGTGCCAGCAGTAGGGGACTAGACCCTCCTGGGACCCAGTACTTC.

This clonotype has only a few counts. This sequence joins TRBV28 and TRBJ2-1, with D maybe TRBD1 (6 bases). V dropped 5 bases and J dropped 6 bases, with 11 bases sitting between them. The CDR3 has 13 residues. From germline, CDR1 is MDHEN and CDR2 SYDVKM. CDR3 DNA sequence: TGTGCCAGCAGTGACAGGAGATTCAATGAGCAGTTCTTC. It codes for CASSDRRFNEQFF.

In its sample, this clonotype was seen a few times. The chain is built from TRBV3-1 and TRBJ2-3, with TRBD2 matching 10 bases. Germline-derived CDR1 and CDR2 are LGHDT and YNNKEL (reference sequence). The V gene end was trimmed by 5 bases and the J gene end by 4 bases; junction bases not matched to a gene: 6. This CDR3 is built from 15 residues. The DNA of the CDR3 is TGTGCCAGCAGCAAAATAGCGGGAGGACCAGATACGCAGTATTTT. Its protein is CASSKIAGGPDTQYF.